This TCR beta chain is from a study of cytomegalovirus exposure and HLA in healthy donors. Study-level background: Approximately 180 million T cells yielded around 100 million unique TCR beta sequences, as an earlier analysis found.

Whole-study findings and limits: Investigators reported about 160 TCR beta chains as tied to cytomegalovirus.

As to this clone: The antigen remains undetermined.

Germline loops: CDR1 SGDLS, CDR2 YYNGEE. The CDR3 runs 16 residues. V lost 0 bases to trimming and J lost 0 bases, with 13 bases between them. The PCR ran on 60 Vbeta and 13 Jbeta primers. Some clones are missing from TCRdb's copy, which holds only in-frame ones; the method was immunoSEQ multiplex PCR. Of some 84,000 clones in the sample, around 80% were seen once. The sequencing sample was made of PBMCs. The rearrangement links TRBV9 to TRBJ2-7; TRBD1 might be the D (5 bases). The TCR comes from a male donor in good health and CMV-seropositive. The DNA of the CDR3 is TGTGCCAGCAGCGTAGGGGCAGGGCCTCTCTCCTACGAGCAGTACTTC. Translating gives CASSVGAGPLSYEQYF.